These 6 T cell receptor beta chains share one sample of origin, sequenced in a study of blood T cell repertoires in COVID-19. Profiling relied on immunoSEQ multiplex PCR, and the TCRdb table lists in-frame clones only, not all of them. The data show around 260,000 clones, with more than 80% seen just once and more than 0.95% held by the top ten. The sample comprised PBMCs or T cells enriched from blood (not recorded which). These receptors were obtained from a woman in her 30s who had recovered from COVID-19.

The chain combines TRBV19 with TRBJ2-7; 7 bases align to TRBD1. The germline CDR1 and CDR2 sequences are LNHDA and SQIVND (reference sequence). Unmatched junction bases numbered 4, after V lost 3 bases and J lost 2 bases. This CDR3 region has 14 residues. The CDR3 loop reads CASSMGQGAYEQYF. CDR3 in DNA: TGTGCCAGTAGTATGGGGCAGGGGGCCTACGAGCAGTACTTC.

This chain joins TRBV15 and TRBJ1-1, with 7 nucleotides matching TRBD1. This CDR3 spans 15 amino acids. CDR1 is LNHNV and CDR2 is YYDKDF in the germline V gene (reference sequence). The V and J ends lost 0 bases and 1 base, in that order; junction bases with no gene match: 2. The chain's CDR3 is CATSRDGTANTEAFF. CDR3 sequence (DNA): TGTGCCACCAGCAGAGACGGGACAGCGAACACTGAAGCTTTCTTT.

The chain is built from TRBV19 and TRBJ2-7, with 10 bases matching TRBD1. The CDR3 consists of 14 residues. Germline CDR1 is LNHDA and CDR2 is SQIVND (reference sequence). V was clipped by 4 bases and J by 6 bases; unmatched bases: 6. The CDR3 loop reads CASSNRDRGVEQYF. CDR3 DNA: TGTGCCAGTAGTAATCGGGACAGGGGAGTCGAGCAGTACTTC.

The chain employs TRBV4-3 and TRBJ1-1; D possibly corresponds to TRBD1 (6 bases). This CDR3 has 15 amino acids. The germline gives CDR1 LGHNA, CDR2 YSLEER. V shed 1 base and J shed 6 bases, with 15 bases lying between them. CDR3 bases: TGCGCCAGCAGCCAAGTAGTCGGGACAACCGCTGAAGCTTTCTTT. Its protein product is CASSQVVGTTAEAFF.

The genes are TRBV7-9 and TRBJ2-5; no clear D gene. Trimming cost V 7 bases and J 2 bases, with 11 bases left between them. The CDR3 covers 13 residues. Germline lookup yields CDR1 SEHNR and CDR2 FQNEAQ (reference sequence). DNA of the CDR3: TGTGCCAGCATGAAAGACTTGCAAGAGACCCAGTACTTC. Translating gives CASMKDLQETQYF.

The chain combines TRBV6-5 with TRBJ1-1, with D perhaps TRBD1 (6 bases). V was pared by 2 bases and J by 1 base, with 14 bases between. The germline gives CDR1 MNHEY, CDR2 SVGAGI. The length of the CDR3 is 16 residues. CDR3 DNA: TGTGCCAGCAGTTACCTATCCCAGGGGAGGAACACTGAAGCTTTCTTT. This encodes CASSYLSQGRNTEAFF.